One sample yielded the 26 T cell receptor beta chains listed below, sequenced in a study of shared clonotypes between healthy human individuals. Data came from immunoSEQ multiplex PCR; TCRdb stores just in-frame clones and leaves some out. This repertoire shows a few million clones, around 90% found once; its top ten account for 0.11% to 0.15%. The specimen sequenced was naive CD4+ T cells sorted from blood. Documented subset: CD45RA+ positively selected. These receptors all stem from a young man in good health.

This rearrangement joins TRBV7-6 to TRBJ2-2, with 8 bases identical to TRBD2. The CDR3 extends over 16 amino acids. CDR1 and CDR2 from the germline V gene are SGHVS and FNYEAQ. The J segment lost 9 bases and the V segment lost 1 base, leaving 10 bases of the junction unmatched. CDR3 sequence (DNA): TGTGCCAGCAGCTTAGTAACGGGAGGGCCCCCCCGGGAGCTGTTTTTT. Its protein product is CASSLVTGGPPRELFF.

The V and J genes are TRBV10-3 and TRBJ2-3; D possibly corresponds to TRBD2 (5 bases). The CDR3 length is 16 residues. The V and J ends lost 6 bases and 3 bases respectively, with 19 bases between them. Germline V gives CDR1 ENHRY, CDR2 SYGVKD. The CDR3 here is CAIRTSPGTSTDTQYF. As DNA, the CDR3 is TGTGCCATCAGAACCAGCCCCGGAACTAGTACAGATACGCAGTATTTT.

The J gene is TRBJ1-2, the V gene TRBV28; unclear D gene. V was trimmed by 4 bases and J by 3 bases, leaving 6 bases between them. The germline V gene encodes CDR1 MDHEN and CDR2 SYDVKM. This CDR3 has 12 residues. The CDR3 DNA sequence: TGTGCCAGCAGTTCCCACCACTATGGCTACACCTTC. This sequence encodes CASSSHHYGYTF.

The J gene is TRBJ2-2, the V gene TRBV7-2; 7 bases fit TRBD2. Trimming removed 3 bases from V and 5 bases from J; junction bases left unmatched: 9. The CDR3 loop spans 16 amino acids. Germline CDR1 SGHTA, CDR2 FQGNSA. CDR3 in DNA: TGTGCCAGCAGCTTGACACCGGGACTAAGTACCGGGGAGCTGTTTTTT. This encodes CASSLTPGLSTGELFF.

DNA of the CDR3: TGTGCCAGCAGCGCAAGTCGTGCAGGGGCGTTTGGCTACACCTTC. Its protein is CASSASRAGAFGYTF. The V gene is TRBV5-4, the J gene TRBJ1-2, with D possibly matching TRBD1 (6 bases). Trimming took 4 bases from V and 7 from J, leaving 20 bases between them. The germline V gene encodes CDR1 SGHNT and CDR2 YYREEE (reference sequence). This CDR3 comprises 15 residues.

The V call is TRBV5-1, the J call TRBJ1-1; 10 bases align to TRBD1. This CDR3 spans 15 amino acids. Looked up from germline, CDR1 is SGHRS and CDR2 is YFSETQ. Trimming at V came to 0 bases and at J to 8 bases, leaving 7 bases not matched to a gene. The CDR3 loop is CASSLDPGTGAEAFF. DNA for the CDR3: TGCGCCAGCAGCTTGGACCCCGGGACAGGGGCCGAAGCTTTCTTT.

The chain links TRBV5-1 to TRBJ2-5, with D possibly being TRBD1 or TRBD2 (5 bases each). V lost 4 bases, J lost 2 bases, and 9 bases lay in between. From germline, CDR1 is SGHRS and CDR2 YFSETQ. CDR3 length equals 13 residues. The CDR3 nucleotides read TGCGCCAGCAGCGAGGGGTCACAAGAGACCCAGTACTTC. This translates into CASSEGSQETQYF.

J is TRBJ1-5 and V is TRBV27, with 9 bases fitting TRBD1. V lost 4 bases and J lost 6; bases outside the gene matches: 13. Germline CDR1 MNHEY, CDR2 SMNVEV (reference sequence). This CDR3 is 17 amino acids long. The CDR3 is CASSSGTGSLWGQPQHF. As DNA, the CDR3 is TGTGCCAGCAGTTCCGGGACAGGGAGTCTTTGGGGTCAGCCCCAGCATTTT.

The chain is built from TRBV9 and TRBJ2-2; tentative D call: TRBD2 (7 bases). V dropped 0 bases and J dropped 7 bases, with 13 bases sitting between them. Germline V CDR1 and CDR2: SGDLS, YYNGEE. This CDR3 is 15 amino acids long. CDR3 protein: CASSVDGGPNGELFF. CDR3 bases: TGTGCCAGCAGCGTAGACGGGGGGCCCAACGGGGAGCTGTTTTTT.

The V call is TRBV21-1, the J call TRBJ2-2; the table gives TRBD2 as D, unverified against the DNA. TRBV21-1 is a pseudogene segment. The CDR3 loop spans 12 amino acids. The CDR3 spells CASTGEAGELFF. Written as DNA, the CDR3 is TGTGCCAGTACGGGGGAGGCCGGGGAGCTGTTTTTT.

J is TRBJ1-1 and V is TRBV21-1. TRBV21-1 is labeled a pseudogene. The CDR3 is made up of 10 amino acids. CDR3 sequence reads: CAPRNTEAFF. Written as DNA, the CDR3 is TGTGCCCCTAGGAACACTGAAGCTTTCTTT.

The chain combines TRBV6-1 with TRBJ2-7; D may be TRBD2 (6 bases). Trimming cost V 4 bases and J 7 bases, with 14 bases left between them. CDR3 length: 13 amino acids. Per the germline V gene, CDR1 is MNHNS and CDR2 is SASEGT. CDR3 in DNA: TGTGCCAGCAGTGGCCTGTCGGCGGGAGAGCAGTACTTC. It specifies CASSGLSAGEQYF.

Turning to this clone: Other DNA sequences within the sample encode an identical CDR3. J is TRBJ2-7 and V is TRBV5-1; 9 bases line up with TRBD2. J gave up 0 bases and V 2 bases, and 0 bases lay outside the gene matches. Germline values: CDR1 SGHRS, CDR2 YFSETQ. There are 14 residues in the CDR3. The CDR3 sequence is CASSFSGSSYEQYF. The CDR3 DNA is TGCGCCAGCAGCTTTAGCGGGAGCTCCTACGAGCAGTACTTC.

Points on this clone: Within the sample, other DNA sequences also encode this same CDR3. CDR3 region: CASSEYETQYF. CDR3 coding DNA: TGTGCCAGCAGTGAATATGAGACCCAGTACTTC. This chain joins TRBV2 and TRBJ2-5; D is undetermined. Trimming removed 2 bases at V and 5 bases at J, with 3 bases between. Germline assignment: CDR1 SNHLY and CDR2 FYNNEI. The CDR3 spans 11 residues.

The CDR3, as DNA: TGTGCCAGCAGCCCATCCAGGGCCCTCACAGATACGCAGTATTTT. It specifies CASSPSRALTDTQYF. The gene calls are TRBV7-2 and TRBJ2-3, with a tentative D call TRBD1 (5 bases). V was pared by 5 bases and J by 2 bases, with 14 bases between. This CDR3 has 15 amino acids. CDR1 and CDR2 from the germline V gene are SGHTA and FQGNSA.

V gene TRBV7-9 combines with J gene TRBJ2-7; either TRBD1 or TRBD2 may supply D (6 bases each). V lost 5 bases, J lost 12 bases, and 20 bases lay in between. The CDR3 extends over 13 amino acids. Germline V CDR1 and CDR2: SEHNR, FQNEAQ (reference sequence). The CDR3 nucleotides are TGTGCCAGCAGCCTTGGGGGGCCTTCTACTGGGTACTTC. It is translated as CASSLGGPSTGYF. The variable domain in full, completed from reference TRBV7-9 and TRBJ2-7, reads DTGVSQNPRHKITKRGQNVTFRCDPISEHNRLYWYRQTLGQGPEFLTYFQNEAQLEKSRLLSDRFSAERPKGSFSTLEIQRTEQGDSAMYLCASSLGGPSTGYFGPGTRLTVT.

CDR3 sequence (DNA): TGTGCCAGCAGTGGCCGGACTAGCGGAGAGCAGTACTTC. Protein product: CASSGRTSGEQYF. V gene TRBV6-1 combines with J gene TRBJ2-7; 10 bases match TRBD2. Germline V gene data show CDR1 as MNHNS and CDR2 as SASEGT. The CDR3 length is 13 residues. V was pared by 4 bases and J by 7 bases, with 4 bases of the junction left unmatched.

This chain uses TRBV7-9 with TRBJ2-3; D possibly uses TRBD1 or TRBD2 (5 bases each). CDR3 length equals 15 residues. V lost 2 bases to trimming and J lost 0 bases, with 9 bases between them. CDR1 SEHNR and CDR2 FQNEAQ come from the germline V gene (reference sequence). DNA for the CDR3: TGTGCCAGCAGCTTAAGAGGGGATAGCACAGATACGCAGTATTTT. This gives the protein CASSLRGDSTDTQYF.

The rearrangement joins TRBV7-9 to TRBJ2-1, with D uncertain. This CDR3 has 13 residues. CDR1 and CDR2 (germline): SEHNR, FQNEAQ (reference sequence). Trimming left V 0 bases short and J 9 bases short, with 9 bases between. CDR3 loop: CASSLAPVAEQFF. In DNA form, the CDR3 reads TGTGCCAGCAGCTTAGCCCCTGTAGCTGAGCAGTTCTTC.

This chain links TRBV2 with TRBJ2-5; 8 nucleotides match TRBD1. J was trimmed by 5 bases and V by 7 bases; bases with no gene match: 6. CDR1 and CDR2 from the germline V gene are SNHLY and FYNNEI. This CDR3 region has 13 residues. The CDR3 DNA follows: TGTGCCAGCACCGGGACAGGATGGGAGACCCAGTACTTC. Translated, it gives CASTGTGWETQYF.

The rearrangement uses TRBV5-1 and TRBJ2-5; possible D gene TRBD1, 5 bases. V lost 0 bases and J 4 bases, leaving 10 bases between the germline ends. CDR1 and CDR2 (germline): SGHRS, YFSETQ. This CDR3 is 14 amino acids long. This chain's CDR3 is CASSLGAGPETQYF. CDR3 coding DNA: TGCGCCAGCAGCTTGGGGGCAGGGCCAGAGACCCAGTACTTC. Using reference TRBV5-1 and TRBJ2-5 for the parts outside the CDR3, the full variable domain is KAGVTQTPRYLIKTRGQQVTLSCSPISGHRSVSWYQQTPGQGLQFLFEYFSETQRNKGNFPGRFSGRQFSNSRSEMNVSTLELGDSALYLCASSLGAGPETQYFGPGTRLLVL.

The genes are TRBV4-1 and TRBJ1-5; 8 bases map to TRBD1. Germline CDR1 reads MGHRA; CDR2 reads YSYEKL. The V gene end was trimmed by 0 bases and the J gene end by 0 bases; junction bases not matched to a gene: 10. The CDR3 runs 19 residues. The CDR3, as DNA: TGCGCCAGCAGCCAAGATTTGGACAGGGCGCAGTATAGCAATCAGCCCCAGCATTTT. It yields the protein CASSQDLDRAQYSNQPQHF.

The V and J genes are TRBV28 and TRBJ2-4; either TRBD1 or TRBD2 may fit D (6 bases each). The CDR3 is 15 residues long. The germline V and J ends were trimmed by 2 bases and 3 bases, with 11 bases remaining between them. Germline-derived CDR1 and CDR2 are MDHEN and SYDVKM. CDR3 amino acids: CASSLRGAGKNIQYF. The CDR3 DNA reads TGTGCCAGCAGTTTAAGGGGGGCGGGCAAAAACATTCAGTACTTC.

The rearrangement uses TRBV18 and TRBJ1-4; the D gene is possibly TRBD1 (5 bases). Trimming left V 2 bases short and J 8 bases short, with 15 bases between. The CDR3 extends over 15 amino acids. CDR1 is KGHSH, CDR2 LQKENI, per germline. The CDR3 DNA reads TGTGCCAGCTCACCAATCGGCCAGGGTCGGGAAAAACTGTTTTTT. Translation: CASSPIGQGREKLFF.

This clone was recorded only once. This sequence joins TRBV7-2 and TRBJ1-2, with D possibly being TRBD1 (5 bases). The CDR3 sequence is 17 residues long. Germline assignment: CDR1 SGHTA and CDR2 FQGNSA. The V and J ends lost 1 base and 4 bases respectively, with 19 bases between them. CDR3 sequence: CASSLEGRPVGAYGYTF. CDR3 nucleotide sequence: TGTGCCAGCAGCTTAGAGGGGCGGCCAGTCGGTGCCTATGGCTACACCTTC.

V is TRBV7-3 and J is TRBJ1-1; D not certain. The CDR3 loop spans 13 amino acids. V was clipped by 5 bases and J by 7 bases, with 14 bases between them. Germline V lookup: CDR1 SGHTA, CDR2 FQGTGA. The CDR3 is CASSVQADFEAFF. DNA of the CDR3: TGTGCCAGCAGCGTCCAGGCGGACTTTGAAGCTTTCTTT.